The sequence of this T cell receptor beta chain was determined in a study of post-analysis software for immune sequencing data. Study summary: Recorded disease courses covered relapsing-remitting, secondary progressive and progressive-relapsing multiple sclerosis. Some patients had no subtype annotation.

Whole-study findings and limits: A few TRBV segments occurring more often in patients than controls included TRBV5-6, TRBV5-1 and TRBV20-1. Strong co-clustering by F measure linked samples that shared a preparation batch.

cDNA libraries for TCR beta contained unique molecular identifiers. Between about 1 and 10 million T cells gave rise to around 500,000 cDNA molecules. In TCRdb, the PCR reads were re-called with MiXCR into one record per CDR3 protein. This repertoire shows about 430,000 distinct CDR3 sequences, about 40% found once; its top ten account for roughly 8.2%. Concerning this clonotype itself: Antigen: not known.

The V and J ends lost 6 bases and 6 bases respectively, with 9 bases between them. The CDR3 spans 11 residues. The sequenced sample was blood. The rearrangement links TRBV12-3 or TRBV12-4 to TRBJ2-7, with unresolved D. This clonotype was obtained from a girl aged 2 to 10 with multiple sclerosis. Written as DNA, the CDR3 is TGTGCCAGCAGAGGACGGTTCGAGCAGTACTTC. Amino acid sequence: CASRGRFEQYF.